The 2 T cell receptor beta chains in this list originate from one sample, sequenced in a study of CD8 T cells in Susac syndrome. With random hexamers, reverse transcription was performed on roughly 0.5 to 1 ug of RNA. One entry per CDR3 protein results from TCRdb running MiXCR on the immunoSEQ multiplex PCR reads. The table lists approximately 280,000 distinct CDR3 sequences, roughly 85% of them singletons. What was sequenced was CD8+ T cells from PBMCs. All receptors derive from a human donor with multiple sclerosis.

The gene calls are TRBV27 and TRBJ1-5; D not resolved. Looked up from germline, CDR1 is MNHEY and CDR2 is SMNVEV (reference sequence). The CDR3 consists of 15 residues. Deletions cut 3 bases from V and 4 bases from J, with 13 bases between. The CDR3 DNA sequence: TGTGCCAGCAGTTTGGGCGGAAAACCTAATCAGCCCCAGCATTTT. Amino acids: CASSLGGKPNQPQHF.

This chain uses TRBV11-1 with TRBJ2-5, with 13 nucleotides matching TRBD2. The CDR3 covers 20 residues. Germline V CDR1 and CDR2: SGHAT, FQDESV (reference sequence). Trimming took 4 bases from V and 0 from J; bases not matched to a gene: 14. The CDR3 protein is CASSSLPKTSGRTYQETQYF. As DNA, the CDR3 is TGTGCCAGCAGCTCCCTACCGAAGACTAGCGGGAGGACCTACCAAGAGACCCAGTACTTC. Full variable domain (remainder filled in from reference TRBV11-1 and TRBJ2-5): EAEVAQSPRYKITEKSQAVAFWCDPISGHATLYWYRQILGQGPELLVQFQDESVVDDSQLPKDRFSAERLKGVDSTLKIQPAELGDSAMYLCASSSLPKTSGRTYQETQYFGPGTRLLVL.